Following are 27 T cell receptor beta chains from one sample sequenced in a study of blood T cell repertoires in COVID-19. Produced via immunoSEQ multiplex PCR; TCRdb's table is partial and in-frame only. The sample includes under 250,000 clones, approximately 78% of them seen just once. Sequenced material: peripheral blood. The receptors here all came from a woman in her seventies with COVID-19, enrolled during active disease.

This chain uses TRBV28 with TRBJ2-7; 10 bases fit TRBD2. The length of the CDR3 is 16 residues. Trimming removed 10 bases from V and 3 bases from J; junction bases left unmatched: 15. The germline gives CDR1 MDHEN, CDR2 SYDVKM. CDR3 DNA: TGTGCCACCGAACCACCTCAATTAGCGGGAGGCTACGAGCAGTACTTC. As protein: CATEPPQLAGGYEQYF.

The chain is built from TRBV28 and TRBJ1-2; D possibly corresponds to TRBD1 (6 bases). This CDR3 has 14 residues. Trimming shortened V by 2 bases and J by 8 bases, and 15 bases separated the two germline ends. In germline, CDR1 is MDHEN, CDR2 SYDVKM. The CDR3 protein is CASSLGGAQYGYTF. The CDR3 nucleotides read TGTGCCAGCAGTTTAGGGGGGGCGCAGTACGGCTACACCTTC.

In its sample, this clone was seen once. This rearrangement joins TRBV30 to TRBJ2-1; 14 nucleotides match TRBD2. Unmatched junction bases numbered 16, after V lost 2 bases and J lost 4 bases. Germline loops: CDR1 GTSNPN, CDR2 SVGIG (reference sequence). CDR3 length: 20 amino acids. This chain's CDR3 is CAWSPGTSGSAAWGYNEQFF. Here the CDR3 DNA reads TGTGCCTGGAGTCCAGGGACTAGCGGGAGCGCTGCTTGGGGATACAATGAGCAGTTCTTC.

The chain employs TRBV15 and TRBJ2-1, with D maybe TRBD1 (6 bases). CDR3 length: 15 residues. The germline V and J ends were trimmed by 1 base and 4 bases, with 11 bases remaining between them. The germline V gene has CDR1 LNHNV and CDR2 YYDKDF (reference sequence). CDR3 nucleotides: TGTGCCACCAGCAGAGGAAGGGACACTTACAATGAGCAGTTCTTC. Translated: CATSRGRDTYNEQFF.

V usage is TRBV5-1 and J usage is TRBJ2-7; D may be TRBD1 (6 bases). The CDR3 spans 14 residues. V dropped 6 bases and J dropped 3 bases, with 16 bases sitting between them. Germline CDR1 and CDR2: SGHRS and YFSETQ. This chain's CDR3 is CASTQDSQYYEQYF. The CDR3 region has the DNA TGCGCCAGCACCCAGGACAGCCAATACTACGAGCAGTACTTC.

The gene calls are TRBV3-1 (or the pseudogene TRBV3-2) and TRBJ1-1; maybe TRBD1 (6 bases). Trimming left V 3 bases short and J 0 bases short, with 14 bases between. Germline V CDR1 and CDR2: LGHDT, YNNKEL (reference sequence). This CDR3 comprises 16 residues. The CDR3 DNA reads TGTGCCAGCAGCCACCTAACAGGGTCGCTGAACACTGAAGCTTTCTTT. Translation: CASSHLTGSLNTEAFF.

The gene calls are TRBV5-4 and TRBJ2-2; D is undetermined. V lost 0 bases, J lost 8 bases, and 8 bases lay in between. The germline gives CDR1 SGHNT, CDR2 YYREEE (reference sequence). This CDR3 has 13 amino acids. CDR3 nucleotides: TGTGCCAGCAGCTTGGCTCTGGAGGGGGAGCTGTTTTTT. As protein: CASSLALEGELFF.

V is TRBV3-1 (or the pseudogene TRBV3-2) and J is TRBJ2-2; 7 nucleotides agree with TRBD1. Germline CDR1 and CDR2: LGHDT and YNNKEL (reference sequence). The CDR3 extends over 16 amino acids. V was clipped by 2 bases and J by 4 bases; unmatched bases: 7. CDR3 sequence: CASSQPPGQSTGELFF. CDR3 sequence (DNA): TGTGCCAGCAGCCAACCTCCGGGACAGAGCACCGGGGAGCTGTTTTTT.

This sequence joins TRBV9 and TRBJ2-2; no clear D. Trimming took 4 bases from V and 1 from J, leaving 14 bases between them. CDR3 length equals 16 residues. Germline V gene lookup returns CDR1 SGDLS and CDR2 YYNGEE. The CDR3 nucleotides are TGTGCCAGCAGCCCCCGATCCGGCGGGAACACCGGGGAGCTGTTTTTT. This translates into CASSPRSGGNTGELFF. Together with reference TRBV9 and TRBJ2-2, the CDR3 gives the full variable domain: DSGVTQTPKHLITATGQRVTLRCSPRSGDLSVYWYQQSLDQGLQFLIQYYNGEERAKGNILERFSAQQFPDLHSELNLSSLELGDSALYFCASSPRSGGNTGELFFGEGSRLTVL.

The CDR3 sequence is CASSQAISGAYEQYF. The CDR3 region has the DNA TGCGCCAGCAGCCAAGCGATTAGCGGGGCCTACGAGCAGTACTTC. The V and J genes are TRBV4-3 and TRBJ2-7; 8 bases fit TRBD2. This CDR3 spans 15 amino acids. V lost 1 base and J lost 2; bases outside the gene matches: 4. Germline CDR1 reads LGHNA; CDR2 reads YSLEER.

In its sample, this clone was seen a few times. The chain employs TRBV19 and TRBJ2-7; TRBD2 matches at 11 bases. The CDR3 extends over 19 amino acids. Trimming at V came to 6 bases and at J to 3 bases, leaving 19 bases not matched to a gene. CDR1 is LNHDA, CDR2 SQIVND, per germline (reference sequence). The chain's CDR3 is CASRDLLAGDPSPNYEQYF. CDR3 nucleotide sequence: TGTGCCAGTAGGGACTTACTAGCGGGGGATCCGAGCCCTAACTACGAGCAGTACTTC.

Written as DNA, the CDR3 is TGTGCCAGCGCGTCGACAGTCAACTATGGCTACACCTTC. Its translation: CASASTVNYGYTF. The V call is TRBV5-8, the J call TRBJ1-2, with a tentative D call TRBD1 (5 bases). V lost 7 bases and J lost 2, with 12 bases in between. From germline, CDR1 is SGHTS and CDR2 YDEGEE. The CDR3 is made up of 13 amino acids. Variable domain in full (rest from reference TRBV5-8 and TRBJ1-2): EAGVTQSPTHLIKTRGQQATLRCSPISGHTSVYWYQQALGLGLQFLLWYDEGEERNRGNFPPRFSGRQFPNYSSELNVNALELEDSALYLCASASTVNYGYTFGSGTRLTVV.

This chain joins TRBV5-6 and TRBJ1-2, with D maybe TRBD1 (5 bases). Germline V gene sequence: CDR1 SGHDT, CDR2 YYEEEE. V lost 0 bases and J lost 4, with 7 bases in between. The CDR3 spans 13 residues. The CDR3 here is CASSLEGAYGYTF. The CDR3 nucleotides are TGTGCCAGCAGCTTGGAAGGGGCCTATGGCTACACCTTC.

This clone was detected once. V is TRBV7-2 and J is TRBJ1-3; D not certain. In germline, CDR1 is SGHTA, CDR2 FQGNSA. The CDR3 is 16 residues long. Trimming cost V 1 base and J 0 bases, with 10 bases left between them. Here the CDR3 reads CASSLDSLYSGNTIYF. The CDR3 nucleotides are TGTGCCAGCAGCTTAGACAGTCTGTACTCTGGAAACACCATATATTTT.

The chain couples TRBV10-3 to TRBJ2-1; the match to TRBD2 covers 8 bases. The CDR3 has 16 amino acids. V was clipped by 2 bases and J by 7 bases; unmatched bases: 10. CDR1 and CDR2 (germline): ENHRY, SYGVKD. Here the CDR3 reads CAISEPAGIAGNEQFF. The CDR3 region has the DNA TGTGCCATCAGTGAGCCCGCCGGTATAGCGGGAAATGAGCAGTTCTTC.

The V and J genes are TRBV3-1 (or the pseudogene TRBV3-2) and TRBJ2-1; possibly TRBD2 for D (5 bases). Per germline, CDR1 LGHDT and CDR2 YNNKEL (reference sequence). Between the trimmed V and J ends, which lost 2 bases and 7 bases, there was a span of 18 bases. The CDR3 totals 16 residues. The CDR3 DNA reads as TGTGCCAGCAGCCAAACCTCGGGCCGAGGGAGAAATGAGCAGTTCTTC. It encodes CASSQTSGRGRNEQFF.

The CDR3 sequence: CASGIGGALEKLFF. Here the CDR3 DNA reads TGTGCCAGCGGCATAGGAGGGGCGCTTGAAAAACTGTTTTTT. The chain is built from TRBV28 and TRBJ1-4, with a tentative D call TRBD1 (5 bases). The V gene's germline CDR1 is MDHEN and CDR2 SYDVKM. The CDR3 loop spans 14 amino acids. V dropped 8 bases and J dropped 7 bases, with 17 bases sitting between them.

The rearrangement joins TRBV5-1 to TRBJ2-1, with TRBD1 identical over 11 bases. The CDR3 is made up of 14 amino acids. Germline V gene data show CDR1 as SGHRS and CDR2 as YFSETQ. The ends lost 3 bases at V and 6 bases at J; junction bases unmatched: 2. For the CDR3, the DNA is TGCGCCAGCAGCTCCGGACAGGGGGCCAATGAGCAGTTCTTC. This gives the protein CASSSGQGANEQFF.

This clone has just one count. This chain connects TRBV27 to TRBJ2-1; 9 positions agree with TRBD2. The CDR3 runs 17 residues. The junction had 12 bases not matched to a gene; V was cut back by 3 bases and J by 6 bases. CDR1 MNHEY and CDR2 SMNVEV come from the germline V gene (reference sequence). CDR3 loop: CASSFRRPSGIANEQFF. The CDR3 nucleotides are TGTGCCAGCAGTTTCCGCCGACCTAGCGGGATTGCCAATGAGCAGTTCTTC.

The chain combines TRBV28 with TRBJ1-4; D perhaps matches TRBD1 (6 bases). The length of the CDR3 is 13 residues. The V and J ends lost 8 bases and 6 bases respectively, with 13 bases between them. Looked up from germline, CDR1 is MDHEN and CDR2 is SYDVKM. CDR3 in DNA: TGTGCCAGCCAGCGGGACAAACATGAAAAACTGTTTTTT. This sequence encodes CASQRDKHEKLFF. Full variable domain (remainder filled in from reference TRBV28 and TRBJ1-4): DVKVTQSSRYLVKRTGEKVFLECVQDMDHENMFWYRQDPGLGLRLIYFSYDVKMKEKGDIPEGYSVSREKKERFSLILESASTNQTSMYLCASQRDKHEKLFFGSGTQLSVL.

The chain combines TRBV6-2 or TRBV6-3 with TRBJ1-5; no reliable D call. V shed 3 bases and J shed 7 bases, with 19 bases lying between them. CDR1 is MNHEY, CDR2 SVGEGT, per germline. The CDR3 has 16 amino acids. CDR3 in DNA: TGTGCCAGCAGTTATTTTGGGCCCTCTAGCAGGCAGCCCCAGCATTTT. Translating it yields CASSYFGPSSRQPQHF.

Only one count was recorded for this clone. The DNA for the CDR3 is TGCAGCGTCGTACAGGGCTGGGACACTGAAGCTTTCTTT. As protein: CSVVQGWDTEAFF. The J gene is TRBJ1-1, the V gene TRBV29-1, with D maybe TRBD1 (6 bases). V lost 6 bases to trimming and J lost 3 bases, with 14 bases between them. The CDR3 has 13 residues. Germline values: CDR1 SQVTM, CDR2 ANQGSEA.

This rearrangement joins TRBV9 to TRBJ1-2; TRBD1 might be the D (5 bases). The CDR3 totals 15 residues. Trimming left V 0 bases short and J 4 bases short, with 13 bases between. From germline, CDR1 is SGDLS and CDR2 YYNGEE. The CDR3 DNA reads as TGTGCCAGCAGCGTAGAGGGAGGGACTACCTATGGCTACACCTTC. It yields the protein CASSVEGGTTYGYTF.

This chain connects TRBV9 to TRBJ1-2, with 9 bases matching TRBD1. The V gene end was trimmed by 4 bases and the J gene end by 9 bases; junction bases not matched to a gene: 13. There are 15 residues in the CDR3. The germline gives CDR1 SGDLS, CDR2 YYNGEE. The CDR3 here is CASSPQGQGIVRYTF. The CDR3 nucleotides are TGTGCCAGCAGCCCACAGGGACAGGGTATAGTACGCTACACCTTC.

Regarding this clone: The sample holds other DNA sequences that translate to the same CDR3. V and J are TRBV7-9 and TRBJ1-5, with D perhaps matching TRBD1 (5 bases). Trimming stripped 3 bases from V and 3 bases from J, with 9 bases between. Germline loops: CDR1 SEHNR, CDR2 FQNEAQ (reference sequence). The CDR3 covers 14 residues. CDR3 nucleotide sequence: TGTGCCAGCAGCTTTGGGACTGACAATCAGCCCCAGCATTTT. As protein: CASSFGTDNQPQHF.

The chain's CDR3 is CASRREPLYEQYF. Here the CDR3 DNA reads TGTGCCAGCAGGAGGGAGCCCCTCTACGAGCAGTACTTC. The genes are TRBV2 and TRBJ2-7; TRBD2 is a possible D gene (5 bases). The CDR3 runs to 13 residues. The germline V gene has CDR1 SNHLY and CDR2 FYNNEI. V was trimmed by 6 bases and J by 3 bases, leaving 12 bases between them.

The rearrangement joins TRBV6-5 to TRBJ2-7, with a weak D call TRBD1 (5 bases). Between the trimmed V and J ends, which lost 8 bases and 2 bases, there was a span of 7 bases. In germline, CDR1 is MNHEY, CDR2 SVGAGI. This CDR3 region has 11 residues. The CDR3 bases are TGTGCCAGCTTGACAGCCTACGAGCAGTACTTC. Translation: CASLTAYEQYF.